The rows below give T cell receptor beta chains drawn from one sample of a study of ipilimumab plus nivolumab after autologous stem cell transplantation. The repertoire was sequenced with immunoSEQ multiplex PCR; TCRdb's copy has only in-frame clones and lacks some. The data show over 80,000 clones, 83% seen once. Sequencing was performed on PBMCs, taken in a trial of ipilimumab plus nivolumab as post-transplant consolidation. The receptors here all came from a male donor with diffuse large B-cell lymphoma. Both conserved end residues are part of each CDR3. Fields, in order: J gene, D gene, V gene, clone size, CDR3 protein, CDR3 DNA. A D gene is named only where the DNA matches it firmly. A clone size is listed for some rows: how often the clone was seen (once, few, many), or a class if it is expanded.

J gene: TRBJ1-5
D gene: .
V gene: TRBV6-6
clone size: .
CDR3 protein: CASSYRGEAQHF
CDR3 DNA: TGTGCCAGCAGTTATAGAGGGGAAGCCCAGCATTTT

J gene: TRBJ2-1
D gene: .
V gene: TRBV7-9
clone size: few
CDR3 protein: CASSGPAYNEQFF
CDR3 DNA: TGTGCCAGCTCCGGGCCCGCCTACAATGAGCAGTTCTTC

J gene: TRBJ1-2
D gene: .
V gene: TRBV10-2
clone size: .
CDR3 protein: CASSPRGGGRERVTF
CDR3 DNA: TGCGCCAGCAGTCCACGGGGCGGTGGCCGGGAGCGCGTCACCTTC

J gene: TRBJ1-2
D gene: .
V gene: TRBV7-2
clone size: .
CDR3 protein: CASSPPYSGGYTF
CDR3 DNA: TGTGCCAGCAGCCCACCTTATTCGGGGGGCTACACCTTC

J gene: TRBJ2-1
D gene: TRBD2
V gene: TRBV2
clone size: .
CDR3 protein: CASQGTSGYNEQFF
CDR3 DNA: TGTGCCAGCCAGGGGACTAGCGGTTACAATGAGCAGTTCTTC

J gene: TRBJ1-1
D gene: TRBD1
V gene: TRBV10-3
clone size: many
CDR3 protein: CAISEAPGQGMNTEAFF
CDR3 DNA: TGTGCCATCAGTGAGGCCCCGGGACAGGGAATGAACACTGAAGCTTTCTTT

J gene: TRBJ1-5
D gene: .
V gene: TRBV4-2
clone size: .
CDR3 protein: CASSRGLNQPQHF
CDR3 DNA: TGTGCCAGCAGCCGGGGCCTCAATCAGCCCCAGCATTTT

J gene: TRBJ2-1
D gene: .
V gene: TRBV6-5
clone size: once
CDR3 protein: CASSPVGNEQFF
CDR3 DNA: TGTGCCAGCAGTCCCGTCGGGAATGAGCAGTTCTTC

J gene: TRBJ1-1
D gene: TRBD1
V gene: TRBV5-4
clone size: .
CDR3 protein: CASSLQGADTEAFF
CDR3 DNA: TGTGCCAGCAGCTTACAGGGGGCCGACACTGAAGCTTTCTTT

J gene: TRBJ2-3
D gene: .
V gene: TRBV7-9
clone size: .
CDR3 protein: CASSLTGVTSDTQYF
CDR3 DNA: TGTGCCAGCAGCTTAACGGGGGTAACGTCAGATACGCAGTATTTT

J gene: TRBJ1-5
D gene: .
V gene: TRBV5-6
clone size: .
CDR3 protein: CASSLGFNQPQHF
CDR3 DNA: TGTGCCAGCAGCTTGGGGTTCAATCAGCCCCAGCATTTT

J gene: TRBJ1-2
D gene: .
V gene: TRBV19
clone size: .
CDR3 protein: CASRPGREYGYTF
CDR3 DNA: TGTGCCAGTCGACCGGGACGGGAATATGGCTACACCTTC

J gene: TRBJ1-4
D gene: .
V gene: TRBV7-2
clone size: .
CDR3 protein: CASSFSKSGTVVGEKLFF
CDR3 DNA: TGTGCCAGCAGCTTCTCAAAATCCGGGACGGTCGTGGGTGAAAAACTGTTTTTT

J gene: TRBJ1-1
D gene: TRBD1
V gene: TRBV5-1
clone size: .
CDR3 protein: CASSPQTGENTEAFF
CDR3 DNA: TGCGCCAGCAGCCCACAAACAGGGGAGAACACTGAAGCTTTCTTT

J gene: TRBJ2-7
D gene: TRBD2
V gene: TRBV5-1
clone size: .
CDR3 protein: CASSHGTSGGLDEQYF
CDR3 DNA: TGCGCCAGCAGCCACGGGACTAGCGGGGGGTTAGACGAGCAGTACTTC

J gene: TRBJ1-2
D gene: .
V gene: TRBV6-5
clone size: .
CDR3 protein: CASSYSLLGGNYGYTF
CDR3 DNA: TGTGCCAGCAGTTACTCGCTTCTCGGAGGAAACTATGGCTACACCTTC

J gene: TRBJ1-1
D gene: TRBD1
V gene: TRBV10-2
clone size: .
CDR3 protein: CASTWTGNGEAFF
CDR3 DNA: TGCGCCAGCACCTGGACAGGGAATGGTGAAGCTTTCTTT

J gene: TRBJ2-3
D gene: TRBD1
V gene: TRBV7-9
clone size: .
CDR3 protein: CASLGGQGFTTDTQYF
CDR3 DNA: TGTGCCAGCCTGGGGGGACAGGGGTTTACCACAGATACGCAGTATTTT

J gene: TRBJ1-2
D gene: .
V gene: TRBV11-2
clone size: .
CDR3 protein: CASSLGPNYGYTF
CDR3 DNA: TGTGCCAGCAGTTTGGGTCCTAACTATGGCTACACCTTC

J gene: TRBJ2-1
D gene: .
V gene: TRBV18
clone size: .
CDR3 protein: CASSPRRDSNEQFF
CDR3 DNA: TGTGCCAGCTCACCCCGCAGGGATAGCAATGAGCAGTTCTTC

J gene: TRBJ1-1
D gene: TRBD1
V gene: TRBV6-6
clone size: .
CDR3 protein: CASNGQGRYTEAFF
CDR3 DNA: TGTGCCAGCAACGGACAGGGAAGGTACACTGAAGCTTTCTTT

J gene: TRBJ2-7
D gene: TRBD2
V gene: TRBV5-1
clone size: .
CDR3 protein: CASSSVAGFSYEQYF
CDR3 DNA: TGCGCCAGCAGCTCTGTAGCGGGGTTCTCCTACGAGCAGTACTTC

J gene: TRBJ1-2
D gene: TRBD1
V gene: TRBV4-1
clone size: once
CDR3 protein: CASSQPGTGRGYTF
CDR3 DNA: TGCGCCAGCAGCCAACCCGGGACAGGGAGAGGCTACACCTTC

J gene: TRBJ2-7
D gene: TRBD1
V gene: TRBV18
clone size: .
CDR3 protein: CASSPRTGGNEQYF
CDR3 DNA: TGTGCCAGCTCACCGAGGACAGGGGGAAACGAGCAGTACTTC

J gene: TRBJ1-5
D gene: .
V gene: TRBV7-2
clone size: .
CDR3 protein: CASREPGLGNQPQHF
CDR3 DNA: TGTGCCAGCAGAGAGCCGGGCTTGGGCAATCAGCCCCAGCATTTT

J gene: TRBJ2-7
D gene: .
V gene: TRBV6-5
clone size: .
CDR3 protein: CASSLDPTRTYEQYF
CDR3 DNA: TGTGCCAGCAGTTTAGACCCCACCAGAACCTACGAGCAGTACTTC

J gene: TRBJ1-6
D gene: TRBD1
V gene: TRBV11-1
clone size: .
CDR3 protein: CASSRDRVNSPLHF
CDR3 DNA: TGTGCCAGCAGCCGAGACAGGGTGAATTCACCCCTCCACTTT

J gene: TRBJ2-2
D gene: .
V gene: TRBV7-9
clone size: .
CDR3 protein: CASSLSLGGGELFF
CDR3 DNA: TGTGCCAGCAGCTTAAGTCTCGGCGGCGGGGAGCTGTTTTTT

J gene: TRBJ2-7
D gene: .
V gene: TRBV11-3
clone size: .
CDR3 protein: CASGRKGRYF
CDR3 DNA: TGTGCCAGCGGTAGAAAGGGACGGTACTTC